The 2 T cell receptor beta chains given below trace back to one sample, sequenced in a study of blood T cell repertoires in COVID-19. Using immunoSEQ multiplex PCR, the repertoire was profiled, and TCRdb retains in-frame clones only, with some absent. Of about 250,000 clones in the sample, nearly 90% are singletons; the top ten hold under 4%. Material: peripheral blood. All receptors come from a man aged 18 to 30 with active or convalescent COVID-19.

V and J are TRBV6-4 and TRBJ2-3; 9 nucleotides align to TRBD2. Germline trimming cut 4 bases from V and 1 base from J; bases unmatched to any gene: 0. CDR1 MRHNA and CDR2 SNTAGT come from the germline V gene. The CDR3 covers 14 residues. The CDR3 nucleotides read TGTGCCAGCAGTGGGACTAGCGGCACAGATACGCAGTATTTT. It yields the protein CASSGTSGTDTQYF.

The count of this clone is one. Written as DNA, the CDR3 is TGTGCCACACAGGGGGAAGAAAAACTGTTTTTT. Residues: CATQGEEKLFF. V is TRBV10-3 and J is TRBJ1-4; 8 nucleotides line up with TRBD1. The CDR3 runs to 11 residues. Germline trimming cut 10 bases from V and 8 bases from J; bases unmatched to any gene: 3. Germline V gives CDR1 ENHRY, CDR2 SYGVKD.